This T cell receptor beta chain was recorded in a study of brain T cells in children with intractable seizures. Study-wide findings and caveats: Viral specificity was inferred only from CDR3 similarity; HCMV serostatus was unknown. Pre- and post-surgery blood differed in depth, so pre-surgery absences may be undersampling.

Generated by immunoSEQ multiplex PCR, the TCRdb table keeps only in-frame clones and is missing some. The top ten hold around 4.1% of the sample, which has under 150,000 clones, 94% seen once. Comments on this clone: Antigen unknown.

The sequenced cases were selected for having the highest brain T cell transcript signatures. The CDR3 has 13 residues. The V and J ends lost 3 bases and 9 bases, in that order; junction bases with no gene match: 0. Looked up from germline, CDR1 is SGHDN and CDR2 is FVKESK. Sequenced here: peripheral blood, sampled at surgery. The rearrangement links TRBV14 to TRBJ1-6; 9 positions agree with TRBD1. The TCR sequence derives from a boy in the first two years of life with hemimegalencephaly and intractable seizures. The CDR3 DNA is TGTGCCAGCAGCCAGACAGGGGGTTCACCCCTCCACTTT. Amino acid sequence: CASSQTGGSPLHF.